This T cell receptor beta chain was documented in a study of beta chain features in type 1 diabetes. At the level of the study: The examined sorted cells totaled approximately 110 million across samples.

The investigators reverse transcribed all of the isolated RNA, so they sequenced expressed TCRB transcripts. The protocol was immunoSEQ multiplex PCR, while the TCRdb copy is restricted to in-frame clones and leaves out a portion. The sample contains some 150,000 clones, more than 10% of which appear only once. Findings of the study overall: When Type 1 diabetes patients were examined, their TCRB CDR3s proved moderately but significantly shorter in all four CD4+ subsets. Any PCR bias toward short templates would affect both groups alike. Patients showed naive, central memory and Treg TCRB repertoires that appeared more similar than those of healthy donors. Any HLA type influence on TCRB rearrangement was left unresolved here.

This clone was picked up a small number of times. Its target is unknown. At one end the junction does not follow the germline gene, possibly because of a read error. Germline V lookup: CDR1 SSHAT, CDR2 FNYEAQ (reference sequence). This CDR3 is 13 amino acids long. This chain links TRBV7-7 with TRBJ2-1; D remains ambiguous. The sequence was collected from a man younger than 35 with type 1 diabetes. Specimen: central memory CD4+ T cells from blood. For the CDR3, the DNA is TGTGCTAGCAGCTTAGCCCCGGGTAATGAGCAGTTCTTC. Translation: CASSLAPGNEQFF. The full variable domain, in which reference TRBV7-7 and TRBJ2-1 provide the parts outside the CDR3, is GAGVSQSPRYKVTKRGQDVTLRCDPISSHATLYWYQQALGQGPEFLTYFNYEAQPDKSGLPSDRFSAERPEGSISTLTIQRTEQRDSAMYRCASSLAPGNEQFFGPGTRLTVL.